Following are 29 T cell receptor beta chains from one sample sequenced in a study of control samples from healthy donors and cancer patients (dated by TCRdb to 2020 to 2021). Library preparation employed the immunoSEQ multiplex PCR assay. TCRdb limited this immuneACCESS table to in-frame rearrangements with V and J called. A share of clones is missing; checked studies link under half to unresolved V genes, and the rest is unexplained. The sample table shows roughly 180,000 clones, and roughly 94% are seen once. The top ten hold about 1.4% of the sample. Material: blood. The receptors were gathered from a woman aged 18-30 years in good health.

The chain couples TRBV16 to TRBJ1-4; D may be TRBD1 (6 bases). The germline V gene has CDR1 KGHSY and CDR2 FQNENV. This CDR3 is built from 13 residues. Deletions cut 2 bases from V and 8 bases from J, with 9 bases between. CDR3: CASSQGTREKLFF. In nucleotides, the CDR3 is TGTGCCAGCAGCCAAGGGACAAGGGAAAAACTGTTTTTT. Drawing the rest from reference TRBV16 and TRBJ1-4, the complete variable domain is GEEVAQTPKHLVRGEGQKAKLYCAPIKGHSYVFWYQQVLKNEFKFLISFQNENVFDETGMPKERFSAKCLPNSPCSLEIQATKLEDSAVYFCASSQGTREKLFFGSGTQLSVL.

The CDR3, as DNA: TGTGCCACCAGCAGACCCCAGGGATTCCTAGACACTGAAGCTTTCTTT. It encodes CATSRPQGFLDTEAFF. The chain is built from TRBV15 and TRBJ1-1, with a possible D match to TRBD1 (5 bases). Germline CDR1 is LNHNV and CDR2 is YYDKDF (reference sequence). Trimming stripped 2 bases from V and 3 bases from J, with 16 bases between. The CDR3 is 16 residues long.

The V gene is TRBV2, the J gene TRBJ2-7; D remains unclear. The CDR3 length is 11 residues. CDR1 and CDR2 (germline): SNHLY, FYNNEI. The V end was cut by 7 bases, the J end by 2 bases, with 6 bases between. The CDR3 region is CASNIAYEQYF. The CDR3 nucleotides are TGTGCCAGCAACATTGCCTACGAGCAGTACTTC.

The chain carries TRBV6-5 and TRBJ1-5; no reliable D call. Germline CDR1 MNHEY, CDR2 SVGAGI. This CDR3 contains 12 residues. V was shortened by 5 bases and J by 9 bases, with 11 bases between the two germline ends. The CDR3 sequence: CASSPRTVPQHF. The CDR3 nucleotides read TGTGCCAGCAGTCCGAGGACCGTGCCCCAGCATTTT.

The gene calls are TRBV6-5 and TRBJ1-4, with D uncertain. This CDR3 region has 14 residues. The V gene's germline CDR1 is MNHEY and CDR2 SVGAGI. Trimming left V 6 bases short and J 8 bases short, with 16 bases between. The CDR3 DNA sequence: TGTGCCAGCAGGAAAACGGGGTTAGGGGAAAAACTGTTTTTT. The encoded protein is CASRKTGLGEKLFF.

The chain employs TRBV3-1 (or the pseudogene TRBV3-2) and TRBJ2-3; D remains ambiguous. V was shortened by 1 base and J by 0 bases, with 11 bases between the two germline ends. This CDR3 is built from 16 residues. The germline CDR1 and CDR2 sequences are LGHDT and YNNKEL (reference sequence). The CDR3 DNA follows: TGTGCCAGCAGCCAAGCTTCCGTGTTTAGCACAGATACGCAGTATTTT. Protein product: CASSQASVFSTDTQYF.

On this clone: The CDR3 end shows no conserved phenylalanine or tryptophan, and so a read error is likely. The rearrangement joins TRBV2 to TRBJ1-1, with TRBD1 as a possible D gene (5 bases). The CDR3 has 15 residues. V lost 4 bases to trimming and J lost 4 bases, with 16 bases between them. The germline V gene has CDR1 SNHLY and CDR2 FYNNEI. In nucleotides, the CDR3 is TGTGCCAGCAGTGGTGTGGCGGGGGTGAGCACTGAAGCTTTCCTT. This codes for CASSGVAGVSTEAFL.

This chain links TRBV2 with TRBJ1-5, with a tentative D call TRBD1 (5 bases). CDR1 and CDR2 from the germline V gene are SNHLY and FYNNEI. This CDR3 spans 18 amino acids. With 0 bases removed from V and 5 bases from J, the gap between germline ends came to 20 bases. CDR3 region: CASSEAPWQGVNHQPQHF. CDR3 DNA sequence: TGTGCCAGCAGTGAAGCGCCCTGGCAGGGAGTTAATCATCAGCCCCAGCATTTT. The variable domain in full, with the rest retrieved from reference TRBV2 and TRBJ1-5, is EPEVTQTPSHQVTQMGQEVILRCVPISNHLYFYWYRQILGQKVEFLVSFYNNEISEKSEIFDDQFSVERPDGSNFTLKIRSTKLEDSAMYFCASSEAPWQGVNHQPQHFGDGTRLSIL.

The chain is built from TRBV4-1 and TRBJ1-3; possible D gene TRBD1, 5 bases. V was pared by 0 bases and J by 4 bases, with 13 bases between. Per the germline V gene, CDR1 is MGHRA and CDR2 is YSYEKL. The CDR3 has 16 amino acids. The CDR3 reads CASSQDNQGTGNTIYF. CDR3 coding DNA: TGCGCCAGCAGCCAAGATAATCAGGGAACCGGAAACACCATATATTTT.

The chain couples TRBV7-8 to TRBJ2-1; TRBD1 matches at 7 bases. The germline gives CDR1 SGHVS, CDR2 FQNEAQ. V was pared by 5 bases and J by 8 bases, with 6 bases of the junction left unmatched. The CDR3 is 13 amino acids. The CDR3 coding sequence is TGTGCCAGCAGCCGGGACAGATCGGATGAGCAGTTCTTC. Residues: CASSRDRSDEQFF.

The chain links TRBV7-2 to TRBJ1-5; D is unclear. The V and J ends lost 3 bases and 4 bases respectively, with 13 bases between them. Germline V gives CDR1 SGHTA, CDR2 FQGNSA. The CDR3 is 15 amino acids. CDR3 protein: CASSLETAINQPQHF. The DNA of the CDR3 is TGTGCCAGCAGCTTGGAGACGGCTATTAATCAGCCCCAGCATTTT.

This chain links TRBV6-6 with TRBJ2-5, with TRBD1 identical over 8 bases. Trimming cost V 11 bases and J 4 bases; bases outside gene matches: 6. This CDR3 spans 12 amino acids. Germline CDR1 and CDR2: MNHNY and SVGAGI (reference sequence). CDR3 bases: TGTGCCGGAGGACAGGGAACAGAGACCCAGTACTTC. It encodes CAGGQGTETQYF.

The V and J genes are TRBV19 and TRBJ2-1; 8 positions match TRBD1. The CDR3 is 14 residues long. Trimming took 7 bases from V and 8 from J; bases not matched to a gene: 10. CDR1 is LNHDA, CDR2 SQIVND, per germline (reference sequence). CDR3 residues: CASMGRDRSYEQFF. The CDR3 DNA is TGTGCCAGTATGGGACGGGACAGGTCTTATGAGCAGTTCTTC.

V and J are TRBV27 and TRBJ1-1; D might be TRBD1 (6 bases). The CDR3 length is 14 residues. CDR1 and CDR2 from the germline V gene are MNHEY and SMNVEV (reference sequence). The V end was cut by 5 bases, the J end by 3 bases, with 13 bases between. CDR3 DNA sequence: TGTGCCAGCAGTCGGAGGCAGGGGCACACTGAAGCTTTCTTT. Its protein product is CASSRRQGHTEAFF.

This chain joins TRBV11-3 and TRBJ1-3, with D perhaps TRBD1 (5 bases). In germline, CDR1 is SGHNT, CDR2 YENEEA. CDR3 length: 16 residues. Trimming cost V 2 bases and J 0 bases, with 11 bases left between them. CDR3: CASSLRGTFSGNTIYF. CDR3 nucleotides: TGTGCCAGCAGCTTAAGAGGGACCTTCTCTGGAAACACCATATATTTT.

The chain has TRBV29-1 and TRBJ2-1, with D perhaps TRBD1 or TRBD2 (6 bases each). With 3 bases removed from V and 2 bases from J, the gap between germline ends came to 17 bases. Germline V gene sequence: CDR1 SQVTM, CDR2 ANQGSEA. This CDR3 comprises 16 residues. CDR3 DNA: TGCAGCGTTGAGGGGGGTCCAGGGGAGGCCTACAATGAGCAGTTCTTC. Protein: CSVEGGPGEAYNEQFF.

The CDR3 protein is CASSPWGYTEAFF. Here the CDR3 DNA reads TGTGCCAGCAGCCCCTGGGGGTACACTGAAGCTTTCTTT. The V and J genes are TRBV3-1 (or the pseudogene TRBV3-2) and TRBJ1-1, with D tentatively TRBD1 (5 bases). The V end lost 4 bases, the J end lost 3 bases, and 9 bases lay between the germline ends. Germline CDR1 and CDR2: LGHDT and YNNKEL (reference sequence). The CDR3 is 13 amino acids.

This clone came up once. V is TRBV19 and J is TRBJ2-2; no reliable D call. V lost 8 bases and J 0 bases, leaving 7 bases between the germline ends. In germline, CDR1 is LNHDA, CDR2 SQIVND (reference sequence). The CDR3 spans 13 residues. CDR3 protein: CASLDTNTGELFF. The CDR3 coding sequence is TGTGCCAGTCTCGACACGAACACCGGGGAGCTGTTTTTT.

This clone was found once. V and J are TRBV4-1 and TRBJ1-3, with D possibly matching TRBD1 (5 bases). V gave up 0 bases and J gave up 3 bases, with 18 bases separating them. Looked up from germline, CDR1 is MGHRA and CDR2 is YSYEKL. The CDR3 is made up of 18 amino acids. CDR3 region: CASSQEGTRPISGNTIYF. CDR3 nucleotide sequence: TGCGCCAGCAGCCAAGAAGGGACCCGTCCGATTAGTGGAAACACCATATATTTT.

V and J are TRBV11-1 and TRBJ2-1; 9 bases fit TRBD1. CDR1 SGHAT and CDR2 FQDESV come from the germline V gene (reference sequence). There are 14 residues in the CDR3. V lost 6 bases to trimming and J lost 6 bases; unmatched junction nucleotides: 6. The CDR3 nucleotides are TGTGCCAGCAGGCGGGGACAGGGAGGCAATGAGCAGTTCTTC. Translation: CASRRGQGGNEQFF.

The rearrangement uses TRBV28 and TRBJ1-5; D is unclear. The germline V gene encodes CDR1 MDHEN and CDR2 SYDVKM. V lost 6 bases to trimming and J lost 6 bases, with 6 bases between them. The CDR3 is 11 residues long. In DNA, the CDR3 is TGTGCCAGCAGCAGTACTCAGCCCCAGCATTTT. The encoded protein is CASSSTQPQHF. Filled out from reference TRBV28 and TRBJ1-5, the complete variable domain reads DVKVTQSSRYLVKRTGEKVFLECVQDMDHENMFWYRQDPGLGLRLIYFSYDVKMKEKGDIPEGYSVSREKKERFSLILESASTNQTSMYLCASSSTQPQHFGDGTRLSIL.

The chain combines TRBV2 with TRBJ2-5, with a tentative D call TRBD1 (7 bases). Trimming took 6 bases from V and 2 from J, leaving 16 bases between them. The CDR3 is made up of 15 amino acids. In germline, CDR1 is SNHLY, CDR2 FYNNEI. The CDR3 region is CASRGGLGQQETQYF. CDR3 nucleotides: TGTGCCAGCAGGGGGGGCTTGGGACAGCAAGAGACCCAGTACTTC.

V and J are TRBV28 and TRBJ1-4; D might be TRBD1 (5 bases). The CDR3 extends over 14 amino acids. Between the trimmed V and J ends, which lost 11 bases and 11 bases, there was a span of 24 bases. Per germline, CDR1 MDHEN and CDR2 SYDVKM. The CDR3 DNA reads as TGTGCCGCCACCCGGCCGGGGGGATTAGGGAAACTGTTTTTT. It specifies CAATRPGGLGKLFF.

This chain links TRBV14 with TRBJ1-6; no clear D gene. This CDR3 has 13 amino acids. The germline V and J ends were trimmed by 2 bases and 7 bases, with 6 bases remaining between them. CDR1 is SGHDN, CDR2 FVKESK, per germline. This CDR3 reads CASSQSGNSPLHF. The CDR3 bases are TGTGCCAGCAGCCAATCCGGAAATTCACCCCTCCACTTT.

The V and J genes are TRBV21-1 and TRBJ2-3; the table's D call TRBD2 went unverified against the DNA. TRBV21-1 has pseudogene status. The CDR3 has 12 residues. The CDR3 bases are TGCGACCCGGGGGACCGCACAGATACGCAGTATTTT. Residues: CDPGDRTDTQYF.

CDR3 DNA sequence: TGTGCCAGCGGGGGCACAGGGGGTACTGAGCAGTTCTTC. Translation: CASGGTGGTEQFF. The genes are TRBV11-2 and TRBJ2-1; 8 bases agree with TRBD1. Germline values: CDR1 SGHAT, CDR2 FQNNGV. Losses at the gene ends were 8 bases for V and 9 bases for J; bases not matched to a gene: 9. The CDR3 spans 13 residues.

This clone was seen once. The chain has TRBV27 and TRBJ1-1; possible D gene TRBD1, 6 bases. Germline CDR1 reads MNHEY; CDR2 reads SMNVEV (reference sequence). This CDR3 contains 15 residues. V shed 1 base and J shed 4 bases, with 13 bases lying between them. The CDR3: CASSLWGGRVTEAFF. In DNA form, the CDR3 reads TGTGCCAGCAGTTTATGGGGGGGGCGGGTCACTGAAGCTTTCTTT.

For this clone: In the same sample, other DNA sequences code for this CDR3. The rearrangement joins TRBV4-1 to TRBJ2-7; TRBD1 agrees at 8 bases. CDR1 is MGHRA, CDR2 YSYEKL, per germline. The V segment lost 4 bases and the J segment 3 bases; nucleotides outside the gene matches: 5. The CDR3 spans 14 residues. CDR3 residues: CASSPGQGSYEQYF. The CDR3 DNA sequence: TGCGCCAGCAGCCCAGGACAGGGCAGCTACGAGCAGTACTTC.

This clone came up once. As DNA, the CDR3 is TGTGCCAGCAGCTCCCAGGGTATCGTCTCTGGAAACACCATATATTTT. Translating it yields CASSSQGIVSGNTIYF. The V gene is TRBV6-6, the J gene TRBJ1-3; tentatively, D is TRBD1 (5 bases). The germline gives CDR1 MNHNY, CDR2 SVGAGI (reference sequence). V was trimmed by 6 bases and J by 0 bases, leaving 15 bases between them. This CDR3 has 16 amino acids.